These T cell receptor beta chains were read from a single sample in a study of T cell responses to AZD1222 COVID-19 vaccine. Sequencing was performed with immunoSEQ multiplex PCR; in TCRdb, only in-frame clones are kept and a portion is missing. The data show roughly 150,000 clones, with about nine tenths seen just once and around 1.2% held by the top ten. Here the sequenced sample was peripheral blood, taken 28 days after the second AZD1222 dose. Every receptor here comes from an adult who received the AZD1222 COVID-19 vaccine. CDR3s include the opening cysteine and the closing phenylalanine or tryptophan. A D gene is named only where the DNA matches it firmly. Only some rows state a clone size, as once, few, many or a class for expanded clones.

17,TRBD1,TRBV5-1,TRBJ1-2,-,TGCGCCAGCAGCTTGGCGATGTGGGGACAGGGGGCAGAAGGCTACACCTTC,CASSLAMWGQGAEGYTF
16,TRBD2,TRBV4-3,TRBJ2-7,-,TGCGCCAGCAGCCCGAGACTAGCGGGGGGGGCCTACGAGCAGTACTTC,CASSPRLAGGAYEQYF
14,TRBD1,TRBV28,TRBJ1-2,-,TGTGCCAGCAGTTCGGGACAGGCTAACTATGGCTACACCTTC,CASSSGQANYGYTF
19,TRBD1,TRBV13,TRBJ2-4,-,TGTGCCAGCAGCTCGCGTGGACAGGGGGGGGTCTTAGCCAAAAACATTCAGTACTTC,CASSSRGQGGVLAKNIQYF
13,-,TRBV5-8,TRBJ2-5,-,TGTGCCAGCAGCGGTACAGCAGGAGAGACCCAGTACTTC,CASSGTAGETQYF
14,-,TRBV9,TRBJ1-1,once,TGTGCCAGCAGCCGATCCAGCAGGAACACTGAAGCTTTCTTT,CASSRSSRNTEAFF
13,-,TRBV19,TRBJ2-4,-,TGTGCCAGTAGTACAGGACCGAAAAACATTCAGTACTTC,CASSTGPKNIQYF
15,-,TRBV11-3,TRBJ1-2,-,TGTGCCAGCAGCTTAGATGTTCCAGGGGACTATGGCTACACCTTC,CASSLDVPGDYGYTF
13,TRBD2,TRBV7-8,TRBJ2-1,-,TGTGCCAGCAGCTTATGGACTAGCGATGAGCAGTTCTTC,CASSLWTSDEQFF
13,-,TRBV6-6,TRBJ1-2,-,TGTGCCAGCAGCCCACAGGGAATAGATGGCTACACCTTC,CASSPQGIDGYTF
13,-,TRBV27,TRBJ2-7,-,TGTGCCAGCAGTTTTGGGACAACCTACGAGCAGTACTTC,CASSFGTTYEQYF
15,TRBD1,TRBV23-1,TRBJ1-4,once,TGCGCCAGCAGCGACAGGGGACGGGCTAATGAAAAACTGTTTTTT,CASSDRGRANEKLFF
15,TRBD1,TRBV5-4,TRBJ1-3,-,TGTGCCAGCAGCTTAGACAGGGGGTTTTATGACACCATATATTTT,CASSLDRGFYDTIYF
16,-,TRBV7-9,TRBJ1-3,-,TGTGCCAGCAGCCCGGTACTGGGGTCGTATGGAAACACCATATATTTT,CASSPVLGSYGNTIYF
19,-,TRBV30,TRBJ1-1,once,TGTGCCTGGACCCGCCCCAGAACAGGGAGTAATGACATGAACACTGAAGCTTTCTTT,CAWTRPRTGSNDMNTEAFF
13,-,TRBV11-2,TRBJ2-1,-,TGTGCCAGCAGCTTAGATGAGAACCGCGAGCAGTTCTTC,CASSLDENREQFF